This TCR beta chain was identified in a study of blood T cell repertoires in COVID-19. Study context: There were acute and convalescent COVID-19 samples, and they came from the United States, Italy and Spain. The analysed material was cDNA or gDNA that came from T cells, B-cell-depleted T cells, or PBMCs.

This clone was detected once. Authors' processing steps: Estimation of nucleated cell counts was performed using reference gene primer amplification. Assay: immunoSEQ multiplex PCR; the TCRdb copy retains only in-frame clones and omits some. V and J calls and clone size follow that table, whereas D and trimming were derived from the DNA. The sample includes 120,000 to 150,000 clones, 84% of them seen just once. Germline V gene sequence: CDR1 SGHNT, CDR2 YYREEE (reference sequence). This CDR3 has 13 amino acids. Between the trimmed V and J ends, which lost 0 bases and 5 bases, there was a span of 6 bases.

The V and J genes are TRBV5-4 and TRBJ2-1; D remains unclear. Input material: peripheral blood. The source is a human donor in a cohort sampled during active COVID-19. CDR3 region: CASSLELNNEQFF. The CDR3 DNA reads as TGTGCCAGCAGCTTGGAACTAAACAATGAGCAGTTCTTC.